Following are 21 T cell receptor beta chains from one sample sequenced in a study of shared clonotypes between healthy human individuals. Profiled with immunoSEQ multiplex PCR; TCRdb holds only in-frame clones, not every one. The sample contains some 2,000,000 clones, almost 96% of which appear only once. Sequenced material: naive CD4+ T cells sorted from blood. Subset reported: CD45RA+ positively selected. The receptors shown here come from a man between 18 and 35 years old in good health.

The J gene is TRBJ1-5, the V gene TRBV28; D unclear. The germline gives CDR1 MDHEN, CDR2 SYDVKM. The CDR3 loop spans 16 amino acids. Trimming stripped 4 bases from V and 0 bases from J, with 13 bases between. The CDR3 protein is CASSSPRVGSNQPQHF. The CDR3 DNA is TGTGCCAGCAGTTCCCCCCGAGTAGGTAGCAATCAGCCCCAGCATTTT.

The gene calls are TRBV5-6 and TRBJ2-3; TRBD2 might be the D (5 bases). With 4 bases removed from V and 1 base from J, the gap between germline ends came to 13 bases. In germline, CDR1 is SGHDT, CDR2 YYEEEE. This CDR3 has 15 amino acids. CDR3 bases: TGTGCCAGCAGCCTTTCGGGGTTGGGCACAGATACGCAGTATTTT. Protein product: CASSLSGLGTDTQYF.

CDR3 region: CASSLYSGRGTYEQYF. CDR3 bases: TGTGCCAGCAGCTTGTATTCCGGGCGGGGTACCTACGAGCAGTACTTC. The V gene is TRBV5-4, the J gene TRBJ2-7; D might be TRBD2 (6 bases). V lost 1 base and J 2 bases, leaving 16 bases between the germline ends. Germline CDR1 is SGHNT and CDR2 is YYREEE (reference sequence). The CDR3 has 16 amino acids.

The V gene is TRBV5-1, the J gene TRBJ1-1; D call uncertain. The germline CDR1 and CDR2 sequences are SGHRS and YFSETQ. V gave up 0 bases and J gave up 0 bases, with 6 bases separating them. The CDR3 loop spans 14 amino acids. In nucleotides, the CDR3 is TGCGCCAGCAGCTTGGGGTACATGAACACTGAAGCTTTCTTT. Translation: CASSLGYMNTEAFF.

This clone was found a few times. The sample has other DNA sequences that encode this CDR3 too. The CDR3 coding sequence is TGTGCCAGCAGCTTGACCAGCACAGATACGCAGTATTTT. Translation: CASSLTSTDTQYF. The chain uses TRBV5-4 and TRBJ2-3, with no clear D. The CDR3 consists of 13 residues. V was cut by 1 base and J by 0 bases, with 3 bases left in between. Germline V gene data show CDR1 as SGHNT and CDR2 as YYREEE (reference sequence).

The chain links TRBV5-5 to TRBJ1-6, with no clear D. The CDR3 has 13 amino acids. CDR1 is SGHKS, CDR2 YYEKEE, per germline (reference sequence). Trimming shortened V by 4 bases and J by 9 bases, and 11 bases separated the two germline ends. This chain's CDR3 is CASSPLGGSPLHF. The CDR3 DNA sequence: TGTGCCAGCAGCCCACTTGGCGGTTCACCCCTCCACTTT.

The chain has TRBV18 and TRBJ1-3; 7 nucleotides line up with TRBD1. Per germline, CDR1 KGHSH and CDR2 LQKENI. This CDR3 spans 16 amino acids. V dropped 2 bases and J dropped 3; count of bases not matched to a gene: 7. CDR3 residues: CASSPASGTVGNTIYF. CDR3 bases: TGTGCCAGCTCACCAGCATCGGGGACAGTTGGAAACACCATATATTTT.

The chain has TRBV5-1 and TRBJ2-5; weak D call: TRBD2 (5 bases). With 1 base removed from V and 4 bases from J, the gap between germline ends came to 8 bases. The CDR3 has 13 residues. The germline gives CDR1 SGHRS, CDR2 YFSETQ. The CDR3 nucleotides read TGCGCCAGCAGCTTGTCTGCGGGAGAGACCCAGTACTTC. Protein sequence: CASSLSAGETQYF. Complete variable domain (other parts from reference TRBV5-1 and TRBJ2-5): KAGVTQTPRYLIKTRGQQVTLSCSPISGHRSVSWYQQTPGQGLQFLFEYFSETQRNKGNFPGRFSGRQFSNSRSEMNVSTLELGDSALYLCASSLSAGETQYFGPGTRLLVL.

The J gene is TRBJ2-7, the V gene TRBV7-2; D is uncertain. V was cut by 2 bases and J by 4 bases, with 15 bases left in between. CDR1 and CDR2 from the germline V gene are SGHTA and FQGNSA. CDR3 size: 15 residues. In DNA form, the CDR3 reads TGTGCCAGCAGCTTATCTCAGGCGGTCTTATACGAGCAGTACTTC. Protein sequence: CASSLSQAVLYEQYF.

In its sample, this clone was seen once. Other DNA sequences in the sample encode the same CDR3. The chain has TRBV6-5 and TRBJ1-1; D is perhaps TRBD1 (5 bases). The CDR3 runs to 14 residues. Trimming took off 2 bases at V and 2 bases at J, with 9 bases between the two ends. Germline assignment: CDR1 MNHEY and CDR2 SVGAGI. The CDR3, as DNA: TGTGCCAGCAGTTACGTAGGGGTAAACACTGAAGCTTTCTTT. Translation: CASSYVGVNTEAFF.

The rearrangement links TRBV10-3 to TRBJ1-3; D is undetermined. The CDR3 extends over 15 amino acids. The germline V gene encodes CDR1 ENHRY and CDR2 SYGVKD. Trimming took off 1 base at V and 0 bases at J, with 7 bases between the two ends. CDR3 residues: CAISEYGSSGNTIYF. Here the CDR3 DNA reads TGTGCCATCAGTGAGTACGGGAGCTCTGGAAACACCATATATTTT.

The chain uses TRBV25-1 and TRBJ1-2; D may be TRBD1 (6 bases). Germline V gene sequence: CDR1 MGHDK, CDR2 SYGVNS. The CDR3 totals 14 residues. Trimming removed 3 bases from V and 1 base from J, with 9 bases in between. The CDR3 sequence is CASSEGGFNYGYTF. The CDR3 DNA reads TGTGCCAGCAGTGAGGGGGGCTTTAACTATGGCTACACCTTC.

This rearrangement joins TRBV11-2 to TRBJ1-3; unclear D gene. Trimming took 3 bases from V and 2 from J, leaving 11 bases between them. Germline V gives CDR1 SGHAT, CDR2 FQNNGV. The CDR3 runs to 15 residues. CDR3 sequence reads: CASSLRPGAGNTIYF. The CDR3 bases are TGTGCCAGCAGCTTGAGACCCGGGGCTGGAAACACCATATATTTT.

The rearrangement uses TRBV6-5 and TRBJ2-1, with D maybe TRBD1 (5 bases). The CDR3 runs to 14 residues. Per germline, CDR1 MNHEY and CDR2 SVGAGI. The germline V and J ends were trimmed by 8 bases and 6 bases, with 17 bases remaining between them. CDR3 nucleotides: TGTGCCAGCGGCCGGGCAGAACAGGCCAATGAGCAGTTCTTC. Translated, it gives CASGRAEQANEQFF.

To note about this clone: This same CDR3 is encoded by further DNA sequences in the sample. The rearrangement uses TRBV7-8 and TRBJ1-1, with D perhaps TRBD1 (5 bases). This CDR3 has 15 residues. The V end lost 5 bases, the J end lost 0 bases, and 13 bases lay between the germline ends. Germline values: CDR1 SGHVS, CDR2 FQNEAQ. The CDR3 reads CASSPSGTVNTEAFF. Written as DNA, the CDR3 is TGTGCCAGCAGCCCATCGGGGACGGTGAACACTGAAGCTTTCTTT.

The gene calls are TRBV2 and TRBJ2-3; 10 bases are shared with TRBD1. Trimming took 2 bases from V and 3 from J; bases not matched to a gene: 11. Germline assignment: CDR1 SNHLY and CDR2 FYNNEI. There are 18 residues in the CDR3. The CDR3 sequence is CASSESRAGQGFTDTQYF. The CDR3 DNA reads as TGTGCCAGCAGTGAAAGTAGAGCGGGACAGGGGTTTACAGATACGCAGTATTTT.

DNA of the CDR3: TGTGCCAGCAGCCAAGATCGGGCAGGGACCGGAGCCTACGAGCAGTACTTC. It translates to CASSQDRAGTGAYEQYF. V is TRBV4-2 and J is TRBJ2-7; possibly TRBD1 or TRBD2 for D (5 bases each). Germline V CDR1 and CDR2: LGHNA, YNFKEQ. The V and J ends lost 0 bases and 2 bases respectively, with 17 bases between them. The CDR3 length is 17 residues.

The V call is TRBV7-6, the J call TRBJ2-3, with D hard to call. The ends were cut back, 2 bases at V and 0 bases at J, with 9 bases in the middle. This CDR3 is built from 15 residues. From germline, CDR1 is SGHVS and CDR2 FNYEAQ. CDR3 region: CASSLSGSSTDTQYF. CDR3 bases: TGTGCCAGCAGCTTATCGGGTTCTAGCACAGATACGCAGTATTTT.

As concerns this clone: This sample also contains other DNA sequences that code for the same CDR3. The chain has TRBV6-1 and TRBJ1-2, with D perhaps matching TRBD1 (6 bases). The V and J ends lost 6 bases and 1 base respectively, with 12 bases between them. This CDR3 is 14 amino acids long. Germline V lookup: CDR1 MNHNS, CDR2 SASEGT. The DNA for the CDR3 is TGTGCCAGCAGGGACAGTTTGATTAACTATGGCTACACCTTC. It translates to CASRDSLINYGYTF.

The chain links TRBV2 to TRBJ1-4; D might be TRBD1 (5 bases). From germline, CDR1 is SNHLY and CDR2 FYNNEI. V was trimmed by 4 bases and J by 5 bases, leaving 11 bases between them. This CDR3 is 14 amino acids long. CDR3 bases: TGTGCCAGCAGTGTAGGGCAGGGCAATGAAAAACTGTTTTTT. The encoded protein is CASSVGQGNEKLFF.

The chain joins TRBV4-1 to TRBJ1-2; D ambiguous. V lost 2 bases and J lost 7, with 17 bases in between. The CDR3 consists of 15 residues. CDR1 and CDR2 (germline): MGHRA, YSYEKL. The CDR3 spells CASSQWGTKARGYTF. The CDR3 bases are TGCGCCAGCAGCCAATGGGGAACTAAGGCGCGTGGCTACACCTTC.